This T cell receptor beta chain was identified during a study of shared clonotypes between healthy human individuals. Germline V lookup: CDR1 MNHEY, CDR2 SMNVEV (reference sequence). This CDR3 is 13 amino acids long. Trimming shortened V by 4 bases and J by 7 bases, and 10 bases separated the two germline ends. Only one count was recorded for this clone. The antigen remains unidentified. Donors, healthy HIV-negative adults, lacked recent acute infections or vaccinations. Study-wide findings and caveats: Relative to their counterparts shared across all four donors, non-shared clonotypes exhibited diminished generation probabilities. In this cohort, only blood was sampled, and tissue repertoires likely differ.

This was a deep-level run. The repertoire was sequenced with immunoSEQ multiplex PCR; TCRdb's copy has only in-frame clones and lacks some. Of some 320,000 clones in the sample, around 86% are singletons; the top ten hold 15% to 20%. The rearrangement uses TRBV27 and TRBJ2-2, with a tentative D call TRBD1 (5 bases). This clonotype originated in a young man in good health. The sequenced sample consisted of memory CD8+ T cells sorted from blood. The subset denotes: CD45RO+ cells pooled with CCR7-negative TemRA cells. The CDR3 sequence is CASSWGRGGELFF. In DNA, the CDR3 is TGTGCCAGCAGTTGGGGAAGGGGCGGGGAGCTGTTTTTT.